The next 9 T cell receptor beta chains were all read from a single sample in a study of radiation and T cells in renal cell carcinoma. Treatment defined: treatment-naive control, cytoreductive nephrectomy. Some clones are missing from TCRdb's copy, which holds only in-frame ones; the method was immunoSEQ multiplex PCR. The sample holds about 10,000 clones; 50% to 60% are singletons and the top ten take about 10%. The sample was tumor tissue, taken from a patient whose treatment was nephrectomy without radiotherapy. The receptors were sampled from a man aged 40-50 years with renal cell carcinoma.

The rearrangement uses TRBV10-3 and TRBJ2-3; D might be TRBD1 or TRBD2, each matching 5 bases. CDR3 length: 17 residues. Looked up from germline, CDR1 is ENHRY and CDR2 is SYGVKD. V was cut by 3 bases and J by 2 bases, with 18 bases left in between. CDR3 sequence reads: CAISDVGTSRTTDTQYF. The CDR3 coding sequence is TGTGCCATCAGTGATGTGGGGACCTCCCGGACCACAGATACGCAGTATTTT.

The rearrangement links TRBV27 to TRBJ2-3, with D possibly TRBD2 on 5 matching bases. The CDR3 sequence is 10 residues long. The V gene's germline CDR1 is MNHEY and CDR2 SMNVEV (reference sequence). CDR3 coding DNA: TGTGCTAGCGCGCCAGATACGCAGTATTTT. The encoded protein is CASAPDTQYF.

This clone was observed a single time. This chain uses TRBV28 with TRBJ2-5, with 7 positions matching TRBD1. Germline CDR1 MDHEN, CDR2 SYDVKM. The CDR3 runs 13 residues. V trimming: 6 bases; J trimming: 4 bases; junction bases outside the gene matches: 5. In DNA form, the CDR3 reads TGTGCCAGCAGGGCAGGGGGAACAGAGACCCAGTACTTC. This gives the protein CASRAGGTETQYF.

The chain combines TRBV5-5 with TRBJ2-1, with unresolved D. This CDR3 has 11 residues. Germline assignment: CDR1 SGHKS and CDR2 YYEKEE (reference sequence). The V and J ends lost 1 base and 12 bases respectively, with 8 bases between them. The CDR3 reads CASSLNRGQFF. CDR3 nucleotides: TGTGCCAGCAGCTTGAATAGAGGGCAGTTCTTC.

By share, this clone ranks as medium-sized (0.01 to 0.1%). V and J are TRBV15 and TRBJ2-2; maybe TRBD2 (6 bases). Germline-derived CDR1 and CDR2 are LNHNV and YYDKDF (reference sequence). V lost 5 bases, J lost 6 bases, and 10 bases lay in between. The CDR3 loop spans 13 amino acids. The CDR3 nucleotides read TGTGCCACCAGCGGGGGGTCATCCGGGGAGCTGTTTTTT. It encodes CATSGGSSGELFF.

This clone was seen only a few times. An end of the junction differs from the germline gene, which may be a read error. The chain carries TRBV7-9 and TRBJ1-2, with 7 bases matching TRBD1. Germline V gives CDR1 SEHNR, CDR2 FQNEAQ (reference sequence). CDR3 size: 13 residues. CDR3 sequence (DNA): TGCGCCAGCAGCCAACAGGGGTACTATGGCTACACCTTC. This translates into CASSQQGYYGYTF.

This clone has just a few counts. The chain combines TRBV28 with TRBJ1-2; 7 positions agree with TRBD1. The CDR3 consists of 13 residues. Germline V gene data show CDR1 as MDHEN and CDR2 as SYDVKM. V gave up 11 bases and J gave up 7 bases; unmatched junction bases: 13. Here the CDR3 reads CAAEKRQGFGYTF. In DNA, the CDR3 is TGTGCCGCAGAAAAACGACAGGGCTTTGGCTACACCTTC.

This clone has more than one count but fewer than ten. V is TRBV9 and J is TRBJ2-7; 12 bases are a match to TRBD1. The V gene's germline CDR1 is SGDLS and CDR2 YYNGEE. The CDR3 has 15 amino acids. The V gene end was trimmed by 4 bases and the J gene end by 3 bases; junction bases not matched to a gene: 5. The CDR3 DNA sequence: TGTGCCAGCAGCCCCTGGGACAGGGGGCTCTACGAGCAGTACTTC. Its protein is CASSPWDRGLYEQYF.

The rearrangement uses TRBV27 and TRBJ2-7, with 10 bases fitting TRBD2. The V and J ends lost 4 bases and 1 base, in that order; junction bases with no gene match: 7. There are 16 residues in the CDR3. The V gene's germline CDR1 is MNHEY and CDR2 SMNVEV (reference sequence). Here the CDR3 reads CASSSPTSGYSYEQYF. In nucleotides, the CDR3 is TGTGCCAGCAGTTCCCCGACTAGCGGGTATTCCTACGAGCAGTACTTC.